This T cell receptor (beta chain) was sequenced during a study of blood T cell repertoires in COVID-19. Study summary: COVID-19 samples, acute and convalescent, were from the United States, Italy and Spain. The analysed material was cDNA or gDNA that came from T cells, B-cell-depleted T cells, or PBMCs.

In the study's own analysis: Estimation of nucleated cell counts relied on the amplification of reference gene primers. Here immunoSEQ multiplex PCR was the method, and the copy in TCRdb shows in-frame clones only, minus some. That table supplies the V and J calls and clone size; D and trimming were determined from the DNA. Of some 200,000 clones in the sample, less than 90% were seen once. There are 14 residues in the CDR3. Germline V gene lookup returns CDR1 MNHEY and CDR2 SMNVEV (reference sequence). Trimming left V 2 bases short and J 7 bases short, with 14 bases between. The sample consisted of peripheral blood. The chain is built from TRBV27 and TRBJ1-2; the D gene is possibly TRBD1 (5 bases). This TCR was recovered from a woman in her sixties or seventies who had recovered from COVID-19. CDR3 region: CASSLTTGPGGYTF. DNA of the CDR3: TGTGCCAGCAGTTTAACCACAGGACCCGGTGGCTACACCTTC.